A single sample gave rise to the 2 T cell receptor beta chains below, sequenced in a study of CD8 T cells in Susac syndrome. With random hexamers, about 0.45 to 1 ug RNA was reverse transcribed. Via MiXCR, TCRdb re-called the immunoSEQ multiplex PCR reads, giving one row per CDR3 protein. Here the sample spans 130,000 to 150,000 distinct CDR3 sequences, roughly 94% being singletons. Sequencing was done on a sample of CD4+ T cells from PBMCs. The receptor source for this set is a human donor in good health.

The rearrangement uses TRBV12-3 or TRBV12-4 and TRBJ1-5, with 8 bases matching TRBD1. This CDR3 contains 12 residues. The junction had 1 base not matched to a gene; V was cut back by 6 bases and J by 6 bases. The CDR3 spells CASSTGGQPQHF. CDR3 bases: TGTGCCAGCAGCACAGGGGGTCAGCCCCAGCATTTT.

The V call is TRBV18, the J call TRBJ2-5, with 11 nucleotides matching TRBD2. The CDR3 loop spans 15 amino acids. Per germline, CDR1 KGHSH and CDR2 LQKENI. V trimming: 6 bases; J trimming: 4 bases; junction bases outside the gene matches: 7. The CDR3 loop is CASSNLAGGGETQYF. The CDR3 DNA follows: TGTGCCAGCTCGAACCTAGCGGGAGGTGGAGAGACCCAGTACTTC.